Below are 23 T cell receptor beta chains sequenced from a single sample in a study of tumor-infiltrating lymphocytes in primary liver carcinoma. The study extracted blood RNA from unsorted whole blood and also extracted germline DNA. A primer matching the constant region was used to make TCR beta cDNA from approximately 500 ng of total RNA. Three nested multiplex PCR rounds of slightly modified ARM-PCR generated TCR beta libraries. TRBV1-TRBV30 forward primers paired with a C-beta reverse primer drove the first two PCR rounds, about 9 cycles each. TCRdb redid the calling of the multiplex PCR reads with MiXCR, one entry per CDR3 protein. Among some 200,000 distinct CDR3 sequences listed, approximately 64% were seen once. The material sequenced was peripheral blood. The receptors were sampled from a woman aged 55-69 years with primary liver carcinoma and hepatitis B virus infection.

Regarding this clonotype: One end of the junction does not line up with germline, which may come from a read error. The chain links TRBV6-1 to TRBJ1-2; D is ambiguous. CDR1 and CDR2 from the germline V gene are MNHNS and SASEGT. The CDR3 contains 13 residues. CDR3 region: CASSETGRYGYAF. The DNA of the CDR3 is TGTGCCAGCAGTGAAACGGGGAGGTATGGCTACGCCTTC.

This clonotype was recorded a few times. The chain carries TRBV7-9 and TRBJ2-2; 11 bases map to TRBD2. Trimming at V came to 4 bases and at J to 4 bases, leaving 14 bases not matched to a gene. The CDR3 has 19 amino acids. Germline CDR1 reads SEHNR; CDR2 reads FQNEAQ (reference sequence). CDR3 protein: CASSSDSGRAFIRTGELFF. Here the CDR3 DNA reads TGTGCCAGCAGCTCCGATAGCGGGAGGGCCTTTATCCGCACCGGGGAGCTGTTTTTT.

This clonotype has ten or more counts. The chain employs TRBV5-4 and TRBJ2-5; D may be TRBD1 or TRBD2 (5 bases each). V was pared by 0 bases and J by 3 bases, with 9 bases between. Germline lookup yields CDR1 SGHNT and CDR2 YYREEE (reference sequence). CDR3 length: 14 residues. The CDR3 coding sequence is TGTGCCAGCAGCTTGGGGGGGACGGAAGAGACCCAGTACTTC. It is translated as CASSLGGTEETQYF.

This clonotype was detected a few times. The chain's CDR3 is CASSHDRSGVYEQYF. The CDR3 nucleotides read TGTGCCAGCAGCCATGACAGGTCCGGGGTGTACGAGCAGTACTTC. The rearrangement uses TRBV7-9 and TRBJ2-7; possibly TRBD1 for D (6 bases). The germline V and J ends were trimmed by 5 bases and 4 bases, with 18 bases remaining between them. Per germline, CDR1 SEHNR and CDR2 FQNEAQ (reference sequence). CDR3 length equals 15 residues.

There are many counts of this clonotype. The chain uses TRBV29-1 and TRBJ2-1, with 10 bases that match TRBD1. Unmatched junction bases numbered 3, after V lost 1 base and J lost 6 bases. CDR1 and CDR2 (germline): SQVTM, ANQGSEA. The CDR3 consists of 14 residues. The CDR3: CSVEGGTGANEQFF. The CDR3 DNA reads as TGCAGCGTTGAAGGAGGGACAGGGGCCAATGAGCAGTTCTTC.

As concerns this clonotype: A much larger clone lies one base from this, so it may be a read error. The rearrangement links TRBV7-8 to TRBJ1-6; the D is unclear. Germline assignment: CDR1 SGHVS and CDR2 FQNEAQ. This CDR3 has 13 amino acids. V shed 5 bases and J shed 7 bases, with 9 bases lying between them. In nucleotides, the CDR3 is TGTGCCAGCAGCCCGACGGCGAATTCACCCCTCCACTTT. Protein sequence: CASSPTANSPLHF.

Concerning this clonotype: A single base separates this from a much larger clone, so it may be a read error. This chain links TRBV12-3 or TRBV12-4 with TRBJ2-2; the D is unclear. CDR3 size: 14 residues. The V and J ends lost 5 bases and 3 bases respectively, with 10 bases between them. Written as DNA, the CDR3 is TGTGCCAGCAGTCTTCATGGAGACACCGGGGAGCTGTTTTTT. Translation: CASSLHGDTGELFF.

At least ten counts were recorded for this clonotype. The chain couples TRBV4-2 to TRBJ1-5, with TRBD1 as a possible D gene (5 bases). This CDR3 spans 16 amino acids. CDR1 and CDR2 from the germline V gene are LGHNA and YNFKEQ. The V end was cut by 0 bases, the J end by 1 base, with 10 bases between. Here the CDR3 DNA reads TGTGCCAGCAGCCAAGATCGGCGGGGGAGCAATCAGCCCCAGCATTTT. It translates to CASSQDRRGSNQPQHF.

Note on this clonotype: This sequence may be a read error, since a much larger clone differs from it by one base. The chain uses TRBV4-1 and TRBJ2-5, with 7 bases matching TRBD2. The germline gives CDR1 MGHRA, CDR2 YSYEKL. J was trimmed by 5 bases and V by 1 base; bases with no gene match: 16. The CDR3 runs to 18 residues. Written as DNA, the CDR3 is TGCGCCAGCAGCCAAGCCGTAGGGACTATCGGGAGTGGGGAGACCCAGTACTTC. It specifies CASSQAVGTIGSGETQYF.

To note about this clonotype: A single base separates this from a much larger clone, so it may be a read error. DNA of the CDR3: TGTGCCACCAGAAACAATTGGGACACCCAGTTCATTTTC. Translating it yields CATRNNWDTQFIF. This rearrangement joins TRBV12-3 or TRBV12-4 to TRBJ1-2, with D perhaps matching TRBD1 (6 bases). The CDR3 is 13 amino acids.

This chain uses TRBV5-4 with TRBJ2-7; 11 positions match TRBD2. Germline V gene lookup returns CDR1 SGHNT and CDR2 YYREEE (reference sequence). J gave up 9 bases and V 2 bases, and 13 bases lay outside the gene matches. CDR3 size: 16 residues. The CDR3 sequence: CASSFFSSGRIGGQYF. For the CDR3, the DNA is TGTGCCAGCAGCTTTTTCTCTAGCGGGAGGATCGGGGGGCAGTACTTC.

As concerns this clonotype: One end of the junction is discordant with germline, which a read error may explain. V usage is TRBV11-2 and J usage is TRBJ2-7; D is unresolved. CDR3 length: 16 amino acids. Germline CDR1 SGHAT, CDR2 FQNNGV. CDR3 in DNA: TGTGCCAGAAGCTCCCTCCGCCGACATGGGGCCTACGAGCAGTACTTC. As protein: CARSSLRRHGAYEQYF. The full variable domain, completed using reference TRBV11-2 and TRBJ2-7, is EAGVAQSPRYKIIEKRQSVAFWCNPISGHATLYWYQQILGQGPKLLIQFQNNGVVDDSQLPKDRFSAERLKGVDSTLKIQPAKLEDSAVYLCARSSLRRHGAYEQYFGPGTRLTVT.

The chain employs TRBV7-8 and TRBJ2-3, with unresolved D. Deletions cut 5 bases from V and 4 bases from J, with 13 bases between. Germline-derived CDR1 and CDR2 are SGHVS and FQNEAQ. The CDR3 sequence is 14 residues long. CDR3 residues: CASSPARWADTQYF. In DNA form, the CDR3 reads TGTGCCAGCAGCCCTGCCAGGTGGGCAGATACGCAGTATTTT.

V is TRBV5-4 and J is TRBJ2-7, with D possibly called TRBD1 or TRBD2 (6 bases each). In germline, CDR1 is SGHNT, CDR2 YYREEE (reference sequence). The V end was cut by 0 bases, the J end by 0 bases, with 22 bases between. The CDR3 consists of 19 residues. CDR3 bases: TGTGCCAGCAGCTTGGTTCCCCTGTGGGGGCGCGGGATCTCCTACGAGCAGTACTTC. As protein: CASSLVPLWGRGISYEQYF.

The table lists this clonotype with a count of one. This sequence may be a read error, since a much larger clone differs from it by one base. The chain links TRBV5-1 to TRBJ2-2; perhaps D is TRBD1 or TRBD2 (6 bases each). Germline V gene data show CDR1 as SGHRS and CDR2 as YFSETQ. The CDR3 consists of 18 residues. This CDR3 is CASSLALRGRANAGELFF. Here the CDR3 DNA reads TGCGCCAGCAGCTTGGCCCTCCGGGGGCGGGCGAACGCCGGGGAGCTGTTTTTT. The variable domain in full, completed from reference TRBV5-1 and TRBJ2-2, reads KAGVTQTPRYLIKTRGQQVTLSCSPISGHRSVSWYQQTPGQGLQFLFEYFSETQRNKGNFPGRFSGRQFSNSRSEMNVSTLELGDSALYLCASSLALRGRANAGELFFGEGSRLTVL.

Worth noting for this clonotype: A much larger clone differs by one base, so this may be a read error. This chain links TRBV14 with TRBJ1-5; D is possibly TRBD1 (5 bases). The CDR3 consists of 14 residues. CDR1 is SGHDN, CDR2 FVKESK, per germline. CDR3 coding DNA: TGTGTCAGCAGCCAAGAGGGGTTCAATCAGCCCCAGCATTTT. This codes for CVSSQEGFNQPQHF.

This clonotype was recorded only once. Germline and junction disagree at one end, which may indicate a read error. The chain combines TRBV11-2 with TRBJ1-2, with D uncertain. The CDR3 has 15 amino acids. Per the germline V gene, CDR1 is SGHAT and CDR2 is FQNNGV. The CDR3 is CTSSLDPGAIYGYTF. CDR3 nucleotides: TGTACGAGCAGCTTAGATCCGGGAGCAATCTATGGTTACACCTTC.

Worth noting for this clonotype: A read error may account for a junction end that differs from germline. This chain joins TRBV6-5 and TRBJ2-1, with D possibly being TRBD1 (6 bases). The CDR3 runs to 16 residues. Germline V CDR1 and CDR2: MNHEY, SVGAGI. CDR3 sequence (DNA): TGTGTCAGCACCCCAGACAGGCCCCGCTCCTACAATGAGCAGTTCTTC. This encodes CVSTPDRPRSYNEQFF.

A remark on this clonotype: This sequence may be a read error, since a much larger clone differs from it by one base. This chain uses TRBV11-2 with TRBJ2-5; TRBD2 agrees at 13 bases. CDR3 length equals 15 residues. Looked up from germline, CDR1 is SGHAT and CDR2 is FQNNGV. J lost 3 bases, V lost 9 bases, and 7 bases had no gene match. The CDR3 loop is CARSVGTSGKETQYF. The CDR3 nucleotides are TGTGCCAGAAGCGTAGGGACTAGCGGGAAAGAGACCCAGTACTTC.

On this clonotype: A much more abundant neighbour one base away suggests this may be a read error. The genes are TRBV5-4 and TRBJ2-3; TRBD2 matches at 7 bases. Per the germline V gene, CDR1 is SGHNT and CDR2 is YYREEE (reference sequence). The CDR3 sequence is 15 residues long. The CDR3 DNA follows: TGTGCCAGCAGTCCCCGCGGGAGTCGAGTAGATACGCCGTATTTT. It codes for CASSPRGSRVDTPYF.

Remarks on this clonotype: The junction does not match germline at one end; this may be a read error. The chain recombines TRBV11-2 with TRBJ2-3; D uncertain. The CDR3 covers 13 residues. Germline V CDR1 and CDR2: SGHAT, FQNNGV. The CDR3, as DNA: TGTGCCAGCAGCATAGAGCTCCCAGATATGCAGTATTTT. Protein: CASSIELPDMQYF.

This clonotype was detected ten times or more. J is TRBJ2-5 and V is TRBV6-1; 11 nucleotides align to TRBD1. The CDR3 loop spans 14 amino acids. Per the germline V gene, CDR1 is MNHNS and CDR2 is SASEGT. Unmatched junction bases numbered 7, after V lost 8 bases and J lost 5 bases. The CDR3: CASGGQGAGETQYF. The DNA for the CDR3 is TGTGCCAGCGGAGGACAGGGGGCAGGGGAGACCCAGTACTTC.

Comments on this clonotype: One end of the junction is discordant with germline, which a read error may explain. The rearrangement links TRBV11-3 to TRBJ2-7; the D gene is possibly TRBD2 (5 bases). The CDR3 runs to 15 residues. Germline assignment: CDR1 SGHNT and CDR2 YENEEA. CDR3 nucleotides: TGTGCCAGCAGCTTAGGACGGACTGGAGCCTATGAGCAGTACTTC. Translated: CASSLGRTGAYEQYF.